This entry lists 11 T cell receptor beta chains sequenced from one sample in a study of blood T cell repertoires in COVID-19. TCRdb's copy holds only in-frame clones and misses some; the assay was immunoSEQ multiplex PCR. The sample lists 250,000 or so clones, approximately 80% occurring once. Input material: peripheral blood. The source of these receptors is a woman aged 18-29 years with acute or convalescent COVID-19.

This chain connects TRBV27 to TRBJ1-2; no definite D call. The germline CDR1 and CDR2 sequences are MNHEY and SMNVEV (reference sequence). The CDR3 has 14 residues. Trimming took off 1 base at V and 0 bases at J, with 6 bases between the two ends. The CDR3 bases are TGTGCCAGCAGTTTATGGCCAACTAACTATGGCTACACCTTC. Translating gives CASSLWPTNYGYTF.

In this sample, this clone turned up once. The V gene is TRBV6-1, the J gene TRBJ2-3, with TRBD1 identical over 8 bases. The V segment lost 1 base and the J segment 4 bases; nucleotides outside the gene matches: 4. CDR3 length: 15 residues. From germline, CDR1 is MNHNS and CDR2 SASEGT. The CDR3 region is CASSEGRTGSDTQYF. CDR3 in DNA: TGTGCCAGCAGTGAAGGGCGGACAGGGTCAGATACGCAGTATTTT.

The rearrangement links TRBV24-1 to TRBJ2-7, with 11 bases lining up with TRBD1. In germline, CDR1 is KGHDR, CDR2 SFDVKD. The J segment lost 5 bases and the V segment lost 3 bases, leaving 8 bases of the junction unmatched. The CDR3 is made up of 16 amino acids. The CDR3 coding sequence is TGTGCCACCAGTGATGGACGGGACAGGGGGGGCAACGAGCAGTACTTC. It yields the protein CATSDGRDRGGNEQYF.

This clone was picked up one time. This chain uses TRBV6-5 with TRBJ2-2; TRBD2 might be the D (6 bases). CDR3 length equals 14 residues. V was pared by 6 bases and J by 4 bases, with 12 bases between. The V gene's germline CDR1 is MNHEY and CDR2 SVGAGI. The DNA for the CDR3 is TGTGCCAGCAGCCGGGACTCCACCACCGGGGAGCTGTTTTTT. As protein: CASSRDSTTGELFF.

The chain employs TRBV10-1 and TRBJ1-2; weak D call: TRBD1 (6 bases). Between the trimmed V and J ends, which lost 7 bases and 2 bases, there was a span of 23 bases. The germline CDR1 and CDR2 sequences are WNHNN and SYGVQD (reference sequence). The CDR3 sequence is 17 residues long. The CDR3 is CASNLGHIDPMNYGYTF. CDR3 nucleotide sequence: TGCGCCAGCAATTTGGGACACATCGATCCCATGAACTATGGCTACACCTTC.

The gene calls are TRBV5-6 and TRBJ1-3, with D unclear. V dropped 0 bases and J dropped 0 bases, with 4 bases sitting between them. Per germline, CDR1 SGHDT and CDR2 YYEEEE. The CDR3 contains 14 residues. The DNA of the CDR3 is TGTGCCAGCAGCTTGGCGTACTCTGGAAACACCATATATTTT. Amino acids: CASSLAYSGNTIYF.

The chain carries TRBV4-2 and TRBJ1-1, with 9 bases identical to TRBD1. The CDR3 totals 14 residues. Trimming cost V 0 bases and J 10 bases; bases outside gene matches: 6. From germline, CDR1 is LGHNA and CDR2 YNFKEQ. As DNA, the CDR3 is TGTGCCAGCAGCCAAGATCGCACAGGGGGCCCAGCTTTCTTT. Its translation: CASSQDRTGGPAFF.

The chain joins TRBV14 to TRBJ2-7; no clear D. The germline gives CDR1 SGHDN, CDR2 FVKESK. The germline V and J ends were trimmed by 5 bases and 3 bases, with 17 bases remaining between them. The CDR3 extends over 15 amino acids. The CDR3 sequence: CASSKAAGRIYEQYF. DNA for the CDR3: TGTGCCAGCAGCAAGGCAGCAGGTCGAATCTACGAGCAGTACTTC.

The table lists this clone with a count of one. This chain connects TRBV5-1 to TRBJ2-1; 7 positions match TRBD1. Per germline, CDR1 SGHRS and CDR2 YFSETQ. The CDR3 contains 15 residues. V shed 3 bases and J 4 bases; nucleotides not matched to a gene: 7. The CDR3 sequence: CASSSQGSGYNEQFF. The DNA of the CDR3 is TGCGCCAGCAGCTCACAGGGGTCCGGATACAATGAGCAGTTCTTC.

J is TRBJ2-7 and V is TRBV11-2; 7 bases map to TRBD1. Trimming took 3 bases from V and 2 from J; bases not matched to a gene: 1. The CDR3 sequence is 13 residues long. Germline V lookup: CDR1 SGHAT, CDR2 FQNNGV. CDR3 DNA sequence: TGTGCCAGCAGCTTTGGACAGGCCTACGAGCAGTACTTC. This gives the protein CASSFGQAYEQYF.

The CDR3 spells CASSPRLAGGDTQYF. For the CDR3, the DNA is TGTGCCAGCAGCCCGCGACTAGCGGGCGGGGATACGCAGTATTTT. This chain links TRBV7-2 with TRBJ2-3, with 10 bases that match TRBD2. The germline CDR1 and CDR2 sequences are SGHTA and FQGNSA. The CDR3 has 15 residues. Trimming took 5 bases from V and 6 from J; bases not matched to a gene: 8.